Following are 3 T cell receptor beta chains from one sample sequenced in a study of OX40 agonist ivuxolimab in advanced cancers. Clones were read by immunoSEQ multiplex PCR, and TCRdb kept only the in-frame ones, dropping some. The data hold tens of thousands of clones, with about 79% observed a single time. Sample: CD4+ or CD8+ T cells sorted from blood, taken in a trial of the OX40 agonist ivuxolimab. These receptors all stem from an adult with an advanced solid tumor such as melanoma, head and neck, liver or kidney cancer.

The chain has TRBV7-6 and TRBJ1-5; no reliable D call. With 4 bases removed from V and 0 bases from J, the gap between germline ends came to 16 bases. The CDR3 is made up of 17 amino acids. Germline V gene lookup returns CDR1 SGHVS and CDR2 FNYEAQ. The chain's CDR3 is CASSSTRPGYSNQPQHF. The CDR3 coding sequence is TGTGCCAGCAGCTCAACCCGTCCCGGGTATAGCAATCAGCCCCAGCATTTT. The full variable domain, with the rest looked up from reference TRBV7-6 and TRBJ1-5, is GAGVSQSPRYKVTKRGQDVALRCDPISGHVSLYWYRQALGQGPEFLTYFNYEAQQDKSGLPNDRFSAERPEGSISTLTIQRTEQRDSAMYRCASSSTRPGYSNQPQHFGDGTRLSIL.

This chain connects TRBV6-5 to TRBJ1-5; 8 positions match TRBD1. CDR3 length: 13 residues. Germline V gives CDR1 MNHEY, CDR2 SVGAGI. The ends lost 7 bases at V and 4 bases at J; junction bases unmatched: 3. The CDR3 coding sequence is TGTGCCAGCACCCGGACAGGGAATCAGCCCCAGCATTTT. It translates to CASTRTGNQPQHF.

The chain recombines TRBV5-1 with TRBJ2-1; 7 bases fit TRBD1. The CDR3 runs to 15 residues. With V trimmed by 4 bases and J by 0 bases, 4 bases remained unmatched. Germline loops: CDR1 SGHRS, CDR2 YFSETQ. In nucleotides, the CDR3 is TGCGCCAGCAGCAGACAGGGTGGCTCCTACAATGAGCAGTTCTTC. It codes for CASSRQGGSYNEQFF.